Each of the 9 T cell receptor beta chains below was sequenced from the same sample in a study of T cell responses to AZD1222 COVID-19 vaccine. Assay: immunoSEQ multiplex PCR; the TCRdb copy retains only in-frame clones and omits some. The sample has 100,000 to 150,000 clones; about 85% are singletons. The sample consisted of peripheral blood, taken 28 days after the second AZD1222 dose. These receptors all stem from an adult who received the AZD1222 COVID-19 vaccine.

The chain joins TRBV6-1 to TRBJ1-2; the match to TRBD1 covers 7 bases. After removal of 3 bases from V and 1 base from J, the junction contained 11 bases not matched to a gene. Germline CDR1 is MNHNS and CDR2 is SASEGT. The CDR3 length is 17 residues. The CDR3 DNA reads as TGTGCCAGCAGTGACACACGACAGGGCACTTATAACTATGGCTACACCTTC. Protein: CASSDTRQGTYNYGYTF.

The gene calls are TRBV5-1 and TRBJ1-2, with 7 nucleotides matching TRBD1. This CDR3 spans 13 amino acids. Germline V gene sequence: CDR1 SGHRS, CDR2 YFSETQ. After removal of 1 base from V and 6 bases from J, the junction contained 3 bases not matched to a gene. The CDR3 DNA reads as TGCGCCAGCAGCTTGAGGACAGGCGATGGCTACACCTTC. This sequence encodes CASSLRTGDGYTF.

The V and J genes are TRBV5-1 and TRBJ1-6, with 7 bases that match TRBD1. CDR1 is SGHRS and CDR2 is YFSETQ in the germline V gene. The trim removed 4 bases at V and 5 bases at J, leaving 3 bases unmatched. This CDR3 is 14 amino acids long. The CDR3 loop reads CASSRDSNNSPLHF. In DNA form, the CDR3 reads TGCGCCAGCAGCCGGGACAGCAATAATTCACCCCTCCACTTT.

This chain joins TRBV3-1 (or the pseudogene TRBV3-2) and TRBJ2-4; D could derive from TRBD1 or TRBD2 (5 bases each). Germline values: CDR1 LGHDT, CDR2 YNNKEL (reference sequence). CDR3 length: 16 amino acids. V lost 0 bases, J lost 4 bases, and 13 bases lay in between. Here the CDR3 reads CASSQDTGQRKNIQYF. The CDR3 bases are TGTGCCAGCAGCCAAGACACGGGGCAGCGAAAAAACATTCAGTACTTC.

As for this clone: The same CDR3 also results from other DNA sequences found in this sample. The chain combines TRBV3-1 (or the pseudogene TRBV3-2) with TRBJ1-5; TRBD1 is a possible D gene (6 bases). V dropped 0 bases and J dropped 7 bases, with 16 bases sitting between them. CDR3 length equals 16 residues. Germline assignment: CDR1 LGHDT and CDR2 YNNKEL (reference sequence). The DNA of the CDR3 is TGTGCCAGCAGCCAAGATTCCGGGGGCGCCGGACAGCCCCAGCATTTT. Protein product: CASSQDSGGAGQPQHF.

This chain joins TRBV15 and TRBJ1-5, with 8 bases matching TRBD1. Unmatched junction bases numbered 11, after V lost 8 bases and J lost 2 bases. The CDR3 has 16 residues. Looked up from germline, CDR1 is LNHNV and CDR2 is YYDKDF (reference sequence). In DNA, the CDR3 is TGTGCCACCGGGGTTAGACAGGGGAGGGGCAATCAGCCCCAGCATTTT. Encoded protein: CATGVRQGRGNQPQHF.

This rearrangement joins TRBV7-2 to TRBJ2-5, with D possibly TRBD2 on 6 matching bases. This CDR3 is built from 15 residues. V was cut by 4 bases and J by 5 bases, with 17 bases left in between. In germline, CDR1 is SGHTA, CDR2 FQGNSA. The DNA for the CDR3 is TGTGCCAGCAGCTGGCAATCGGGGGACCGCGAGACCCAGTACTTC. Its protein is CASSWQSGDRETQYF.

V gene TRBV27 combines with J gene TRBJ1-5; D not certain. Germline lookup yields CDR1 MNHEY and CDR2 SMNVEV (reference sequence). The germline V and J ends were trimmed by 3 bases and 6 bases, with 9 bases remaining between them. The CDR3 is made up of 13 amino acids. CDR3 nucleotides: TGTGCCAGCAGTTTGGGTCGCGGTCAGCCCCAGCATTTT. This encodes CASSLGRGQPQHF.

J is TRBJ1-4 and V is TRBV18; no definite D call. This CDR3 contains 17 residues. CDR1 is KGHSH and CDR2 is LQKENI in the germline V gene. Trimming removed 2 bases at V and 2 bases at J, with 15 bases between. In DNA, the CDR3 is TGTGCCAGCTCACCAATAAACCGAGAGGCTACTAATGAAAAACTGTTTTTT. Its translation: CASSPINREATNEKLFF.